The entry that follows covers one T cell receptor beta chain sequence. What this receptor recognizes is not known. The record has no base qualities; no much larger clone is one base away. In Seattle, one collaborating source enrolled patients while the infection was active and tracked those patients longitudinally over the course of disease. Whole blood was collected in K2EDTA tubes by collaborating institutions according to the institutions' own protocols. For TCRbeta analysis, collaborators shipped samples in one of three forms: frozen whole blood, isolated PBMCs, or DNA extracted from either of those sample types. The data belong to a study of blood T cell repertoires in COVID-19 (TCRdb year 2020). In the study overall: The collaborator samples originated in the United States, Italy and Spain and spanned the acute and convalescent phases of COVID-19. The prospective study material was composed of cDNA or gDNA derived from T cells, B-cell-depleted T cells, or PBMCs. Deeply sampled blood TCRbeta repertoires from subjects exposed to, actively infected with, or recovered from COVID-19 were included in the dataset. A freely available public database, intended as a resource for researchers studying the immune response to SARS-CoV-2, is where the repertoires were released. Samples were obtained from the ongoing ImmuneRACE study (first 160 participants) and from about 1,300 subjects provided by 6 global collaborators. Nearly every sample came with metadata listing a de-identified subject ID, COVID-19 status, age in years and sex. HLA class I and class II types, where available, came from metadata supplied by the sample provider rather than from assay-based typing. Overall study results and their limits: How much clinical and demographic metadata was included differed by source and by participant, and the metadata was provided uncurated.

Trimming leaves V shorter by 1 base and J shorter by 9 bases, with the junction holding 4 bases beyond the gene matches. From the germline V gene, CDR1 is SGDLS and CDR2 is YYNGEE. From cysteine to phenylalanine, the CDR3 is 14 amino acids long. The sequence is cut down to CDR3 DNA, 42 bases in frame from base 1. The immunoSEQ Assay, a bias-controlled multiplex PCR, was used to amplify TCRbeta CDR3 regions from genomic DNA. Regarding the original processing steps: The number of nucleated cells in each sample was estimated by amplification of reference gene primers within the assay. Sequence reads were collapsed and filtered to measure the absolute abundance of every unique TCRbeta CDR3 rearrangement. For each sample, productive Simpson clonality was calculated as the square root of Simpson's diversity index across productive rearrangements. Held by TCRdb, this immuneACCESS table contains in-frame sequences only and omits some clones. Under half of the omission traces to an unresolved V gene where checked; the cause of the rest is unknown. V, J and clone size reflect that table, while D and trimming were determined from the DNA. This sample has a few hundred thousand clones in its table, and 70% to 90% of those were observed once. Around 0.92% of the sample belongs to the ten largest clones.

Source material: peripheral blood. The clonotype was recovered from a man aged 18 to 30 with COVID-19, enrolled during active disease. This sequence uses TRBV9 and TRBJ1-6; 7 of the junction bases match TRBD1. The CDR3 region has the sequence CASSVLDRRSPLHF. The sequenced DNA: TGTGCCAGCAGCGTACTGGACAGGCGTTCACCCCTCCACTTT.